Below are 6 T cell receptor beta chains sequenced from a single sample in a study of regulatory T cells in long-lasting Graves disease. Indicated time point: newly diagnosed GD, antithyroid drugs for less than 3 months. PBMC-derived RNA was used for the TCR library. Both iRepertoire HTBI primers and Arm-PCR of CDR3 regions were used to build the TCR beta libraries. TCRdb redid the calling of the multiplex PCR reads with MiXCR, one entry per CDR3 protein. This repertoire shows roughly 400,000 distinct CDR3 sequences, around 17% found once; its top ten account for around 23%. The same specimen was also included in a second study, on T cells in Graves' hyperthyroidism and ophthalmopathy.

The source material was peripheral blood mononuclear cells (PBMCs), sampled at new diagnosis, from a patient treated with antithyroid drugs. The receptors derive from a woman between 18 and 30 years old with Graves disease.

This clonotype occurred many times. This chain connects TRBV6-1 to TRBJ1-1; D not resolved. Trimming cost V 2 bases and J 1 base, with 8 bases left between them. The germline gives CDR1 MNHNS, CDR2 SASEGT. The CDR3 totals 14 residues. The CDR3 DNA follows: TGTGCCAGCAGTGAATTATATGGGAACACTGAAGCTTTCTTT. This gives the protein CASSELYGNTEAFF.

This clonotype was found many times. This CDR3 is CASGGGATEYEQYF. The CDR3, as DNA: TGTGCCAGTGGTGGAGGGGCTACGGAATACGAGCAGTACTTC. The rearrangement joins TRBV12-3 or TRBV12-4 to TRBJ2-7, with a possible D match to TRBD2 (6 bases). V lost 9 bases, J lost 4 bases, and 19 bases lay in between. The CDR3 is 14 residues long.

The genes are TRBV20-1 and TRBJ2-7; 14 nucleotides line up with TRBD2. Germline lookup yields CDR1 DFQATT and CDR2 SNEGSKA (reference sequence). This CDR3 spans 16 amino acids. J gave up 4 bases and V 0 bases, and 5 bases lay outside the gene matches. The CDR3 region has the DNA TGCAGTGCTAGAGACGGGACTAGCGGGAGTGGGTACGAGCAGTACTTC. It specifies CSARDGTSGSGYEQYF.

This clonotype was seen many times. This sequence joins TRBV6-5 and TRBJ2-3, with 9 nucleotides matching TRBD2. The CDR3 length is 15 residues. Germline-derived CDR1 and CDR2 are MNHEY and SVGAGI. V lost 2 bases to trimming and J lost 1 base; unmatched junction nucleotides: 1. CDR3 DNA: TGTGCCAGCAGTTACAGGACTAGCGGCACAGATACGCAGTATTTT. The encoded protein is CASSYRTSGTDTQYF.

This clonotype was counted ten times or more. This chain joins TRBV24-1 and TRBJ2-3; TRBD1 aligns across 9 bases. The ends lost 4 bases at V and 5 bases at J; junction bases unmatched: 9. CDR1 KGHDR and CDR2 SFDVKD come from the germline V gene. This CDR3 spans 16 amino acids. CDR3 sequence: CATSDPGQGYLDTQYF. In DNA, the CDR3 is TGTGCCACCAGTGACCCTGGACAGGGGTACCTAGATACGCAGTATTTT.

This clonotype was observed at least ten times. The J gene is TRBJ1-3, the V gene TRBV28, with unresolved D. V shed 7 bases and J shed 0 bases, with 16 bases lying between them. CDR3 length: 16 residues. Germline V gene lookup returns CDR1 MDHEN and CDR2 SYDVKM. CDR3: CASNSLQKSSGNTIYF. As DNA, the CDR3 is TGTGCCAGCAATTCCCTTCAGAAAAGCTCTGGAAACACCATATATTTT. The full variable domain, rest sourced from reference TRBV28 and TRBJ1-3, is DVKVTQSSRYLVKRTGEKVFLECVQDMDHENMFWYRQDPGLGLRLIYFSYDVKMKEKGDIPEGYSVSREKKERFSLILESASTNQTSMYLCASNSLQKSSGNTIYFGEGSWLTVV.